The 6 T cell receptor beta chains below come from one sample, sequenced in a study of technical replicates of blood from a handful of donors. Assay used: immunoSEQ multiplex PCR; TCRdb lists only in-frame clones, some missing. The sample shows around 81,000 clones, more than 90% of them seen only once. The sequencing sample was made of T cells isolated from PBMCs. The receptors were gathered from a human donor in good health.

The genes are TRBV9 and TRBJ2-3; 7 nucleotides match TRBD2. This CDR3 spans 16 amino acids. J lost 2 bases, V lost 0 bases, and 6 bases had no gene match. Germline CDR1 reads SGDLS; CDR2 reads YYNGEE. CDR3 bases: TGTGCCAGCAGCGTAGGGCTAGCGGAGTACACAGATACGCAGTATTTT. This translates into CASSVGLAEYTDTQYF.

The chain recombines TRBV29-1 with TRBJ1-2, with TRBD1 as a possible D gene (6 bases). Germline CDR1 and CDR2: SQVTM and ANQGSEA. The CDR3 runs 15 residues. V lost 0 bases and J lost 1, with 12 bases in between. CDR3 in amino acids: CSVEDWTDVNYGYTF. The CDR3 DNA sequence: TGCAGCGTTGAAGATTGGACAGATGTTAACTATGGCTACACCTTC.

V is TRBV9 and J is TRBJ2-2; maybe TRBD2 (5 bases). This CDR3 spans 16 amino acids. Germline CDR1 and CDR2: SGDLS and YYNGEE. With 0 bases removed from V and 0 bases from J, the gap between germline ends came to 9 bases. The CDR3 reads CASSVAAAANTGELFF. The CDR3 bases are TGTGCCAGCAGCGTAGCAGCGGCCGCGAACACCGGGGAGCTGTTTTTT.

This sequence joins TRBV10-3 and TRBJ2-1, with TRBD2 matching 10 bases. Germline assignment: CDR1 ENHRY and CDR2 SYGVKD. V dropped 6 bases and J dropped 5; count of bases not matched to a gene: 7. This CDR3 has 15 residues. Written as DNA, the CDR3 is TGTGCCATCAGGGACGGGACTAGCGTGCACAATGAGCAGTTCTTC. Encoded protein: CAIRDGTSVHNEQFF.

V is TRBV7-8 and J is TRBJ2-2; 9 bases fit TRBD1. V dropped 2 bases and J dropped 7; count of bases not matched to a gene: 8. Germline values: CDR1 SGHVS, CDR2 FQNEAQ. This CDR3 spans 16 amino acids. The CDR3 DNA reads TGTGCCAGCAGCTTATCCGGGACAGGGCATTTCGGGGAGCTGTTTTTT. Translation gives CASSLSGTGHFGELFF. The variable domain in full, with the rest retrieved from reference TRBV7-8 and TRBJ2-2, is GAGVSQSPRYKVAKRGQDVALRCDPISGHVSLFWYQQALGQGPEFLTYFQNEAQLDKSGLPSDRFFAERPEGSVSTLKIQRTQQEDSAVYLCASSLSGTGHFGELFFGEGSRLTVL.

This chain's CDR3 is CASSTTGLQETQYF. The CDR3 DNA is TGTGCCAGCTCGACGACAGGCCTCCAAGAGACCCAGTACTTC. This chain connects TRBV18 to TRBJ2-5, with D possibly matching TRBD1 (6 bases). CDR1 and CDR2 from the germline V gene are KGHSH and LQKENI. This CDR3 comprises 14 residues. The V end lost 6 bases, the J end lost 1 base, and 12 bases lay between the germline ends. Complete variable domain (other parts from reference TRBV18 and TRBJ2-5): NAGVMQNPRHLVRRRGQEARLRCSPMKGHSHVYWYRQLPEEGLKFMVYLQKENIIDESGMPKERFSAEFPKEGPSILRIQQVVRGDSAAYFCASSTTGLQETQYFGPGTRLLVL.